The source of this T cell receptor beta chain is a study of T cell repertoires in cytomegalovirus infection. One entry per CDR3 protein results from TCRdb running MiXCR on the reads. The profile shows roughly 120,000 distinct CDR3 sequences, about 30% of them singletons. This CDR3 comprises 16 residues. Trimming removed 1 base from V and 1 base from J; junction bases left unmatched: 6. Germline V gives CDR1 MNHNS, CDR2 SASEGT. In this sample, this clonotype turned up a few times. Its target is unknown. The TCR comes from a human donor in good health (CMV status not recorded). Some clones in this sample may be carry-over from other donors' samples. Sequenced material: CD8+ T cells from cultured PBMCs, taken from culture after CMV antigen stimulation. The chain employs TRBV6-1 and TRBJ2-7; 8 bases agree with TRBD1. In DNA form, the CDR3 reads TGTGCCAGCAGTGAAGGGGAAGGGACAGGATCCTACGAGCAGTACTTC. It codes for CASSEGEGTGSYEQYF.